One sample yielded the 21 T cell receptor beta chains listed below, sequenced in a study of cytotoxic CD8 clonotypes in ibrutinib-treated CLL. The repertoire was sequenced with immunoSEQ multiplex PCR; TCRdb's copy has only in-frame clones and lacks some. The sample has approximately 160,000 clones, about 88% seen once; the top ten hold around 2.7%. This material consisted of PBMCs, taken at disease progression, from a patient treated with ibrutinib. Source of these receptors: a human donor with chronic lymphocytic leukemia.

The chain combines TRBV2 with TRBJ2-2; the match to TRBD2 covers 8 bases. V dropped 5 bases and J dropped 7; count of bases not matched to a gene: 12. CDR3 size: 16 residues. Per the germline V gene, CDR1 is SNHLY and CDR2 is FYNNEI. This chain's CDR3 is CASSLARTSLGGELFF. The CDR3 bases are TGTGCCAGCAGTCTAGCCCGGACTAGCTTGGGCGGGGAGCTGTTTTTT.

This chain uses TRBV30 with TRBJ2-2; D might be TRBD1 (5 bases). The CDR3 loop spans 14 amino acids. Germline-derived CDR1 and CDR2 are GTSNPN and SVGIG (reference sequence). Trimming removed 1 base from V and 7 bases from J, with 13 bases in between. This chain's CDR3 is CAWSEGRVDGELFF. The CDR3 nucleotides are TGTGCCTGGAGTGAGGGCAGGGTGGACGGGGAGCTGTTTTTT.

This clone occurred once. The rearrangement joins TRBV29-1 to TRBJ1-1; 7 nucleotides agree with TRBD1. CDR3 length: 10 amino acids. From germline, CDR1 is SQVTM and CDR2 ANQGSEA. With V trimmed by 6 bases and J by 11 bases, 6 bases remained unmatched. CDR3 in DNA: TGCAGCGTGGAGACAGGGTGGGCTTTCTTT. Encoded protein: CSVETGWAFF.

The chain has TRBV7-2 and TRBJ1-2; D is uncertain. Germline CDR1 and CDR2: SGHTA and FQGNSA. This CDR3 is built from 14 residues. Trimming pared 4 bases from V and 5 bases from J, leaving 14 bases between. The CDR3 nucleotides are TGTGCCAGCAGCTCGCCCAATCAGAGGTATGGCTACACCTTC. Its protein is CASSSPNQRYGYTF.

V usage is TRBV9 and J usage is TRBJ2-3; 7 nucleotides align to TRBD1. Germline values: CDR1 SGDLS, CDR2 YYNGEE. The CDR3 consists of 16 residues. The V gene end was trimmed by 0 bases and the J gene end by 3 bases; junction bases not matched to a gene: 7. CDR3 sequence reads: CASSVEAGGRTDTQYF. The CDR3, as DNA: TGTGCCAGCAGCGTAGAAGCAGGGGGTCGGACAGATACGCAGTATTTT.

The chain carries TRBV5-5 and TRBJ1-1, with TRBD1 identical over 7 bases. The V and J ends lost 0 bases and 4 bases, in that order; junction bases with no gene match: 6. Germline V lookup: CDR1 SGHKS, CDR2 YYEKEE (reference sequence). The CDR3 totals 15 residues. The CDR3 nucleotides are TGTGCCAGCAGCTTGGCCGGACAGGTAGTCACTGAAGCTTTCTTT. Its translation: CASSLAGQVVTEAFF.

This chain connects TRBV19 to TRBJ1-2; TRBD1 aligns across 7 bases. Trimming cost V 0 bases and J 6 bases; bases outside gene matches: 4. The CDR3 extends over 14 amino acids. Germline CDR1 reads LNHDA; CDR2 reads SQIVND (reference sequence). The CDR3 DNA reads as TGTGCCAGTAGTATAGAAACAGGGGCGAATGGCTACACCTTC. As protein: CASSIETGANGYTF. The full variable domain, its missing parts supplied by reference TRBV19 and TRBJ1-2, is DGGITQSPKYLFRKEGQNVTLSCEQNLNHDAMYWYRQDPGQGLRLIYYSQIVNDFQKGDIAEGYSVSREKKESFPLTVTSAQKNPTAFYLCASSIETGANGYTFGSGTRLTVV.

The genes are TRBV6-1 and TRBJ2-3; 9 bases align to TRBD1. Trimming at V came to 6 bases and at J to 4 bases, leaving 8 bases not matched to a gene. The CDR3 covers 15 residues. Germline CDR1 and CDR2: MNHNS and SASEGT. CDR3 sequence reads: CASREQGAVPDTQYF. CDR3 coding DNA: TGTGCCAGCAGGGAACAGGGGGCTGTTCCAGATACGCAGTATTTT.

V and J are TRBV7-2 and TRBJ1-1; D is unresolved. V was clipped by 2 bases and J by 6 bases, with 7 bases between them. The CDR3 totals 12 residues. Germline values: CDR1 SGHTA, CDR2 FQGNSA. The CDR3: CASSLPVAEAFF. The CDR3 bases are TGTGCCAGCAGCTTACCGGTGGCTGAAGCTTTCTTT.

The chain carries TRBV27 and TRBJ2-5; tentative D call: TRBD1 (6 bases). Germline V gene data show CDR1 as MNHEY and CDR2 as SMNVEV (reference sequence). CDR3 length: 19 amino acids. V was cut by 5 bases and J by 0 bases, with 25 bases left in between. CDR3 amino acids: CASSLYFRTGLFDQETQYF. Here the CDR3 DNA reads TGTGCCAGCAGTCTGTACTTCAGAACAGGGCTCTTTGACCAAGAGACCCAGTACTTC.

The chain links TRBV5-8 to TRBJ1-1; TRBD1 aligns across 8 bases. The CDR3 spans 16 residues. CDR1 and CDR2 from the germline V gene are SGHTS and YDEGEE. V lost 3 bases, J lost 5 bases, and 12 bases stayed unmatched. CDR3 loop: CASSSYIGTGDTEAFF. The CDR3 DNA reads as TGTGCCAGCAGCTCCTATATCGGGACAGGAGATACTGAAGCTTTCTTT.

This clone turned up a few times. In nucleotides, the CDR3 is TGTGCCAGCAGCCCTGCTTGGGGGAGGGGATACGAGCAGTACTTC. Protein sequence: CASSPAWGRGYEQYF. This chain joins TRBV5-6 and TRBJ2-7; 7 positions match TRBD2. J lost 4 bases, V lost 4 bases, and 11 bases had no gene match. The germline V gene has CDR1 SGHDT and CDR2 YYEEEE. The CDR3 is 15 residues long.

In this sample, this clone turned up many times. The chain uses TRBV7-9 and TRBJ2-1; D is possibly TRBD1 or TRBD2 (5 bases each). Trimming cost V 3 bases and J 9 bases, with 15 bases left between them. The CDR3 has 14 amino acids. The germline V gene encodes CDR1 SEHNR and CDR2 FQNEAQ (reference sequence). CDR3 region: CASSFGAGVGEQFF. DNA of the CDR3: TGTGCCAGCAGCTTCGGGGCCGGGGTTGGTGAGCAGTTCTTC.

The chain joins TRBV2 to TRBJ2-7; 7 bases match TRBD2. Germline V lookup: CDR1 SNHLY, CDR2 FYNNEI. The length of the CDR3 is 13 residues. Germline trimming cut 4 bases from V and 3 bases from J; bases unmatched to any gene: 3. Here the CDR3 reads CASSGTRDYEQYF. In DNA, the CDR3 is TGTGCCAGCAGTGGGACTAGAGACTACGAGCAGTACTTC.

The chain links TRBV5-6 to TRBJ1-1; 7 bases fit TRBD1. In germline, CDR1 is SGHDT, CDR2 YYEEEE. The V and J ends lost 1 base and 5 bases, in that order; junction bases with no gene match: 5. The CDR3 spans 14 residues. The CDR3 here is CASSLYRGRTEAFF. As DNA, the CDR3 is TGTGCCAGCAGCTTGTATAGGGGGCGGACTGAAGCTTTCTTT.

In this sample, this clone turned up a few times. The V call is TRBV30, the J call TRBJ2-7; 8 bases align to TRBD1. Germline CDR1 is GTSNPN and CDR2 is SVGIG (reference sequence). V was clipped by 4 bases and J by 0 bases; unmatched bases: 8. CDR3 length: 15 amino acids. Here the CDR3 DNA reads TGTGCCTGGACCGAACTACAGGGGGACTCCTACGAGCAGTACTTC. Translating it yields CAWTELQGDSYEQYF.

The chain recombines TRBV11-3 with TRBJ2-3; D gene ambiguous. V was trimmed by 6 bases and J by 4 bases, leaving 8 bases between them. CDR1 and CDR2 (germline): SGHNT, YENEEA. There are 12 residues in the CDR3. The CDR3 nucleotides read TGTGCCAGCAGATCTACTCCAGATACGCAGTATTTT. Residues: CASRSTPDTQYF.

The gene calls are TRBV4-2 and TRBJ1-5; tentative D call: TRBD1 (6 bases). The CDR3 runs 13 residues. V was trimmed by 8 bases and J by 4 bases, leaving 12 bases between them. Germline CDR1 LGHNA, CDR2 YNFKEQ. CDR3 in DNA: TGTGCCAGCGGCCTAGGGGGGAATCAGCCCCAGCATTTT. Amino acids: CASGLGGNQPQHF.

V usage is TRBV6-5 and J usage is TRBJ2-6; D may be TRBD1 (5 bases). The CDR3 sequence is 15 residues long. V was pared by 2 bases and J by 1 base, with 6 bases between. Per germline, CDR1 MNHEY and CDR2 SVGAGI. CDR3 coding DNA: TGTGCCAGCAGTTACGGGGCTTCTGGGGCCAACGTCCTGACTTTC. Translating it yields CASSYGASGANVLTF.

At least ten counts were recorded for this clone. This chain joins TRBV20-1 and TRBJ2-1; no definite D call. Germline V gene data show CDR1 as DFQATT and CDR2 as SNEGSKA (reference sequence). Trimming stripped 5 bases from V and 7 bases from J, with 9 bases between. CDR3 length: 11 amino acids. CDR3 nucleotides: TGCAGTGCTGACCGGACGAATGAGCAGTTCTTC. Amino acid sequence: CSADRTNEQFF.

The chain carries TRBV29-1 and TRBJ2-7; D possibly corresponds to TRBD2 (5 bases). The ends were cut back, 1 base at V and 2 bases at J, with 9 bases in the middle. The CDR3 sequence is 13 residues long. Looked up from germline, CDR1 is SQVTM and CDR2 is ANQGSEA. The CDR3 DNA reads TGCAGCGTTGAAGTCTCCGGGACCTACGAGCAGTACTTC. It translates to CSVEVSGTYEQYF.